One and the same sample provided the 27 T cell receptor beta chains below, sequenced in a study of CD8 T cells in ankylosing spondylitis. Their antigens remain unidentified. A single record per CDR3 protein comes from TCRdb applying MiXCR to the 5' RACE reads. Found here are some 800,000 distinct CDR3 sequences, about 10% of them singletons; the top ten hold 0.45% to 0.6%. The study's findings and limits: Several highly homologous variants made up a TCR beta motif that seemed to typify ankylosing spondylitis blood.

The sequenced sample consisted of blood, either unsorted or a sorted T cell fraction (not recorded which). These receptors all stem from a male donor with ankylosing spondylitis.

Ten or more counts support this clonotype. The V gene is TRBV4-3, the J gene TRBJ2-3; maybe TRBD2 (6 bases). The length of the CDR3 is 15 residues. The V gene lost 2 bases and the J gene lost 1 base, with 10 bases spanning the gap. Germline lookup yields CDR1 LGHNA and CDR2 YSLEER. The CDR3 sequence: CASSQRDWGTDTQYF. CDR3 DNA sequence: TGCGCCAGCAGCCAACGGGACTGGGGCACAGATACGCAGTATTTT.

There are a few counts of this clonotype. The chain carries TRBV28 and TRBJ1-2; no firm D call. V was pared by 4 bases and J by 7 bases, with 13 bases between. This CDR3 region has 13 residues. Germline V CDR1 and CDR2: MDHEN, SYDVKM. CDR3 sequence: CASSSDYFGGYTF. The DNA for the CDR3 is TGTGCCAGCAGTTCAGACTATTTCGGTGGCTACACCTTC.

This clonotype was recorded many times. The chain combines TRBV20-1 with TRBJ1-1; no clear D gene. V was trimmed by 0 bases and J by 10 bases, leaving 12 bases between them. Germline loops: CDR1 DFQATT, CDR2 SNEGSKA (reference sequence). The CDR3 covers 12 residues. CDR3 bases: TGCAGTGCTAGAGATGGGGTTCGAGCAGCTTTCTTT. It yields the protein CSARDGVRAAFF.

This clonotype was found a few times. The genes are TRBV18 and TRBJ1-3; D might be TRBD1 (5 bases). The V gene's germline CDR1 is KGHSH and CDR2 LQKENI. V was shortened by 1 base and J by 0 bases, with 13 bases between the two germline ends. CDR3 length: 17 residues. The CDR3 reads CASSPRTGPSSGNTIYF. CDR3 nucleotide sequence: TGTGCCAGCTCACCACGTACAGGACCGAGCTCTGGAAACACCATATATTTT.

The chain uses TRBV7-6 and TRBJ2-5, with D tentatively TRBD2 (6 bases). This CDR3 has 17 amino acids. Germline V gene lookup returns CDR1 SGHVS and CDR2 FNYEAQ. The V and J ends lost 0 bases and 2 bases respectively, with 16 bases between them. Written as DNA, the CDR3 is TGTGCCAGCAGCTTAGCTGGCGCGGGGTGGAGGCAAGAGACCCAGTACTTC. It specifies CASSLAGAGWRQETQYF.

The chain recombines TRBV20-1 with TRBJ2-7; D not certain. CDR1 and CDR2 (germline): DFQATT, SNEGSKA (reference sequence). This CDR3 contains 15 residues. V was shortened by 6 bases and J by 0 bases, with 18 bases between the two germline ends. CDR3 nucleotide sequence: TGCAGTGCCACGTTACCGGACGGAATCTCCTACGAGCAGTACTTC. Translation: CSATLPDGISYEQYF.

In its sample, this clonotype was seen many times. The V and J genes are TRBV5-6 and TRBJ2-1; a possible D gene is TRBD2 (6 bases). The V and J ends lost 1 base and 7 bases respectively, with 12 bases between them. CDR1 SGHDT and CDR2 YYEEEE come from the germline V gene. This CDR3 spans 14 amino acids. The CDR3 DNA reads TGTGCCAGCAGCTTGCCTAGCGCAGGTAATGAGCAGTTCTTC. Protein: CASSLPSAGNEQFF.

The gene calls are TRBV6-2 or TRBV6-3 and TRBJ1-5, with 7 bases lining up with TRBD1. The CDR3 consists of 13 residues. Per germline, CDR1 MNHEY and CDR2 SVGEGT. V shed 2 bases and J 6 bases; nucleotides not matched to a gene: 1. The CDR3 coding sequence is TGTGCCAGCAGTTACGAGGGGGCTCAGCCCCAGCATTTT. Translation: CASSYEGAQPQHF.

About this clonotype: This may arise from a read error, as a much more abundant clone is one base away. The CDR3 here is CASSLERGRVTGELFF. The CDR3 DNA reads as TGTGCCAGCAGTTTAGAGAGGGGAAGAGTCACCGGGGAGCTGTTTTTT. The chain couples TRBV12-3 or TRBV12-4 to TRBJ2-2, with D perhaps being TRBD1 or TRBD2 (5 bases each). The V end was cut by 1 base, the J end by 4 bases, with 13 bases between. The CDR3 has 16 amino acids.

This clonotype was detected a few times. The chain carries TRBV2 and TRBJ1-1, with D possibly being TRBD1 (6 bases). Germline V gene data show CDR1 as SNHLY and CDR2 as FYNNEI. CDR3 length: 15 amino acids. With 0 bases removed from V and 5 bases from J, the gap between germline ends came to 13 bases. The DNA for the CDR3 is TGTGCCAGCAGTGAAGCCATGAGGGGGGGAACTGAAGCTTTCTTT. Its translation is CASSEAMRGGTEAFF. Full variable domain (rest looked up from reference TRBV2 and TRBJ1-1): EPEVTQTPSHQVTQMGQEVILRCVPISNHLYFYWYRQILGQKVEFLVSFYNNEISEKSEIFDDQFSVERPDGSNFTLKIRSTKLEDSAMYFCASSEAMRGGTEAFFGQGTRLTVV.

On this clonotype: As the CDR3 is not closed by the conserved phenylalanine or tryptophan, this likely results from a read error. The chain has TRBV20-1 and TRBJ2-7; the D call may be TRBD1 or TRBD2 (5 bases each). With 1 base removed from V and 2 bases from J, the gap between germline ends came to 12 bases. The CDR3 sequence is 14 residues long. Germline CDR1 DFQATT, CDR2 SNEGSKA (reference sequence). The CDR3 loop reads CSARVRRDPYEQYY. Written as DNA, the CDR3 is TGCAGTGCTAGAGTCCGAAGGGACCCCTACGAGCAGTACTAC.

This clonotype was counted between two and nine times. The rearrangement joins TRBV18 to TRBJ2-5; D perhaps matches TRBD2 (5 bases). V shed 0 bases and J shed 2 bases, with 16 bases lying between them. Germline CDR1 and CDR2: KGHSH and LQKENI. The CDR3 totals 17 residues. As DNA, the CDR3 is TGTGCCAGCTCACCACCTAATAACGGGGAGCAGCAAGAGACCCAGTACTTC. The encoded protein is CASSPPNNGEQQETQYF.

This clonotype was counted only a few times. J is TRBJ2-6 and V is TRBV7-8; D is tentatively TRBD1 or TRBD2 (5 bases each). Per germline, CDR1 SGHVS and CDR2 FQNEAQ. V lost 3 bases and J 2 bases, leaving 17 bases between the germline ends. The CDR3 runs to 18 residues. The CDR3 here is CASSFSRDPIPGANVLTF. DNA of the CDR3: TGTGCCAGCAGCTTTTCAAGGGACCCAATACCTGGGGCCAACGTCCTGACTTTC.

This clonotype appeared many times. The V and J genes are TRBV15 and TRBJ1-1; no clear D. The CDR3 extends over 16 amino acids. V lost 0 bases and J lost 5, with 16 bases in between. The germline V gene has CDR1 LNHNV and CDR2 YYDKDF (reference sequence). The CDR3 spells CATSRDWRAGGTEAFF. CDR3 in DNA: TGTGCCACCAGCAGAGATTGGAGAGCGGGCGGAACTGAAGCTTTCTTT.

This chain connects TRBV7-2 to TRBJ2-1; 10 bases map to TRBD2. The ends lost 5 bases at V and 6 bases at J; junction bases unmatched: 7. Per the germline V gene, CDR1 is SGHTA and CDR2 is FQGNSA. This CDR3 region has 15 residues. The CDR3 sequence: CASSPGTSVSNEQFF. In DNA form, the CDR3 reads TGTGCCAGCAGCCCTGGGACTAGCGTCTCCAATGAGCAGTTCTTC.

V and J are TRBV20-1 and TRBJ1-1, with 7 bases fitting TRBD1. The CDR3 runs 14 residues. Germline CDR1 reads DFQATT; CDR2 reads SNEGSKA (reference sequence). V gave up 4 bases and J gave up 5 bases; unmatched junction bases: 10. This CDR3 is CSATKTGLLTEAFF. The DNA of the CDR3 is TGCAGTGCTACTAAGACAGGGCTTTTAACTGAAGCTTTCTTT.

At least ten counts were recorded for this clonotype. This sequence joins TRBV20-1 and TRBJ1-2; 7 nucleotides line up with TRBD1. CDR1 is DFQATT and CDR2 is SNEGSKA in the germline V gene (reference sequence). The CDR3 spans 14 residues. V was clipped by 4 bases and J by 4 bases; unmatched bases: 9. The CDR3 region has the DNA TGCAGTGCTATCCCTCACCGGGACAGCTATGGCTACACCTTC. As protein: CSAIPHRDSYGYTF.

The chain combines TRBV7-2 with TRBJ2-3; D gene unclear. This CDR3 region has 16 residues. V shed 4 bases and J shed 0 bases, with 14 bases lying between them. CDR1 is SGHTA, CDR2 FQGNSA, per germline. The CDR3 spells CASSSQLRASTDTQYF. CDR3 nucleotide sequence: TGTGCCAGCAGCTCCCAACTTCGGGCTAGCACAGATACGCAGTATTTT.

The V gene is TRBV5-8, the J gene TRBJ1-5; D not certain. V lost 1 base and J lost 6, with 8 bases in between. This CDR3 comprises 13 residues. Germline CDR1 is SGHTS and CDR2 is YDEGEE. The CDR3 coding sequence is TGTGCCAGCAGCTTGACAGCAAGTCAGCCCCAGCATTTT. Translated: CASSLTASQPQHF.

This clonotype was seen at least ten times. CDR3 DNA sequence: TGTGCCAGCAGTGTGGACAGGGGGCTAGAGACCCAGTACTTC. This codes for CASSVDRGLETQYF. The J gene is TRBJ2-5, the V gene TRBV12-3 or TRBV12-4, with 11 bases matching TRBD1. The CDR3 loop spans 14 amino acids. Unmatched junction bases numbered 3, after V lost 5 bases and J lost 4 bases.

This clonotype was seen a handful of times. The chain uses TRBV6-5 and TRBJ1-6, with 8 bases that match TRBD1. The CDR3 sequence is 15 residues long. Per germline, CDR1 MNHEY and CDR2 SVGAGI. Unmatched junction bases numbered 5, after V lost 2 bases and J lost 8 bases. CDR3 sequence reads: CASSYPTGDDSPLHF. The CDR3 DNA is TGTGCCAGCAGTTACCCGACAGGGGATGATTCACCCCTCCACTTT.

This clonotype was counted a few times. The rearrangement uses TRBV20-1 and TRBJ1-1; D perhaps matches TRBD1 (6 bases). The CDR3 has 15 residues. The germline V and J ends were trimmed by 5 bases and 4 bases, with 20 bases remaining between them. Germline CDR1 DFQATT, CDR2 SNEGSKA (reference sequence). CDR3 nucleotides: TGCAGTGCTCCTGACCCAACAGGGTTTTCCACTGAAGCTTTCTTT. Its translation: CSAPDPTGFSTEAFF.

Only a few counts were recorded for this clonotype. This chain joins TRBV6-1 and TRBJ2-1; D unclear. The CDR3 totals 15 residues. Between the trimmed V and J ends, which lost 5 bases and 5 bases, there was a span of 16 bases. Germline CDR1 reads MNHNS; CDR2 reads SASEGT. CDR3 in DNA: TGTGCCAGCAGTACCCCGGCCCAAGCCCACAATGAGCAGTTCTTC. Its protein is CASSTPAQAHNEQFF.

The V gene is TRBV20-1, the J gene TRBJ1-3, with D unclear. In germline, CDR1 is DFQATT, CDR2 SNEGSKA (reference sequence). CDR3 length: 15 amino acids. Trimming removed 0 bases from V and 4 bases from J, with 13 bases in between. CDR3 sequence: CSARDPGREGNTIYF. DNA for the CDR3: TGCAGTGCTAGAGATCCCGGCAGAGAGGGAAACACCATATATTTT.

V gene TRBV20-1 combines with J gene TRBJ2-1, with 9 bases that match TRBD2. CDR3 size: 14 residues. Germline loops: CDR1 DFQATT, CDR2 SNEGSKA (reference sequence). Trimming took 6 bases from V and 6 from J; bases not matched to a gene: 9. The DNA for the CDR3 is TGCAGTGCCGCAGAAGCTAGCGGGGTCAATGAGCAGTTCTTC. It is translated as CSAAEASGVNEQFF.

This clonotype was seen a few times. Here the CDR3 DNA reads TGTGCCAGCAGTTATGTTCAGAAAGAGACCCAGTACTTC. As protein: CASSYVQKETQYF. J is TRBJ2-5 and V is TRBV6-5; D is undetermined. The length of the CDR3 is 13 residues. The ends were cut back, 3 bases at V and 3 bases at J, with 8 bases in the middle. CDR1 is MNHEY and CDR2 is SVGAGI in the germline V gene.

The V gene is TRBV18, the J gene TRBJ1-1; the D is unclear. The CDR3 contains 14 residues. Trimming pared 2 bases from V and 1 base from J, leaving 8 bases between. Germline loops: CDR1 KGHSH, CDR2 LQKENI. The CDR3 DNA follows: TGTGCCAGCTCACCAATTCAAGCGAACACTGAAGCTTTCTTT. Translating gives CASSPIQANTEAFF.